The subject of this entry is one T cell receptor (beta chain). These data are taken from a study of blood T cell repertoires in COVID-19. The CDR3 totals 15 residues. V was shortened by 0 bases and J by 3 bases, with 12 bases between the two germline ends. Germline V gives CDR1 SGDLS, CDR2 YYNGEE. Per the original methods: By means of reference gene primer amplification, nucleated cell counts were estimated. This table comes from immunoSEQ multiplex PCR, and its TCRdb copy is limited to in-frame clones, with some not included. V and J calls and clone size follow that table, whereas D and trimming were derived from the DNA. The table records about half a million clones, 70% to 90% of them present only once.

V usage is TRBV9 and J usage is TRBJ1-2; D is perhaps TRBD1 (5 bases). The receptor was derived from a human donor in a cohort sampled during active COVID-19. Sample: peripheral blood. The CDR3 region is CASSVGRAGHYGYTF. For the CDR3, the DNA is TGTGCCAGCAGCGTAGGAAGGGCAGGGCACTATGGCTACACCTTC.